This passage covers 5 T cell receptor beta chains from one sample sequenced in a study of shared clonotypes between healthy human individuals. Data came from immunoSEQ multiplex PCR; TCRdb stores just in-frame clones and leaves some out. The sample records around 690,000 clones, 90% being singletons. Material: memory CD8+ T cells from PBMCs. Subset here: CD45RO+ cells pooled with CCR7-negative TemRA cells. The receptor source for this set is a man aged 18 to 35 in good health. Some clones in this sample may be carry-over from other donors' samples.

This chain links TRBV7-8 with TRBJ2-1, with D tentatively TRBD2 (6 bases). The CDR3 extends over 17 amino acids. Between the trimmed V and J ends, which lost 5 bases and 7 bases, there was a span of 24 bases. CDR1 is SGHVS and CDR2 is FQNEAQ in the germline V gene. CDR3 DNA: TGTGCCAGCAGCCCCAGATTTTGGCGGGAACTAACGAATGAGCAGTTCTTC. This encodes CASSPRFWRELTNEQFF. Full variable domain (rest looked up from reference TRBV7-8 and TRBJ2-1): GAGVSQSPRYKVAKRGQDVALRCDPISGHVSLFWYQQALGQGPEFLTYFQNEAQLDKSGLPSDRFFAERPEGSVSTLKIQRTQQEDSAVYLCASSPRFWRELTNEQFFGPGTRLTVL.

CDR3 DNA: TGTGCCAGCGATCCGGACAGGTCCCTCTATGGCTACACCTTC. Translated: CASDPDRSLYGYTF. V usage is TRBV28 and J usage is TRBJ1-2, with 7 bases aligning to TRBD1. V gave up 8 bases and J gave up 4 bases; unmatched junction bases: 10. Germline CDR1 is MDHEN and CDR2 is SYDVKM. The CDR3 spans 14 residues.

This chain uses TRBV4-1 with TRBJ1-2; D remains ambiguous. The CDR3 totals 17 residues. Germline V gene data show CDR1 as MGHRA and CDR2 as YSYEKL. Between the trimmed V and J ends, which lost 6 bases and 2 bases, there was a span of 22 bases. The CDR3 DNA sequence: TGCGCCAGCAGTTCTTCCGAGGCGGAAGTATCAAACTATGGCTACACCTTC. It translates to CASSSSEAEVSNYGYTF.

The CDR3 sequence: CASSLRTSDNEKLFF. In DNA, the CDR3 is TGTGCCAGTAGCCTGAGGACATCCGACAATGAAAAACTGTTTTTT. This chain joins TRBV19 and TRBJ1-4, with D maybe TRBD1 (5 bases). This CDR3 spans 15 amino acids. V gave up 6 bases and J gave up 5 bases, with 16 bases separating them. CDR1 is LNHDA, CDR2 SQIVND, per germline (reference sequence).

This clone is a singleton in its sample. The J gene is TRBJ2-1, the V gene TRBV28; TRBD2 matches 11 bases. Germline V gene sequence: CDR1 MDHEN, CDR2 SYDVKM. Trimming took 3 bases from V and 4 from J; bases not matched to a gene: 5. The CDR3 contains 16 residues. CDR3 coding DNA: TGTGCCAGCAGTTTTCAGACTAGCGGGAAGTACAATGAGCAGTTCTTC. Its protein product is CASSFQTSGKYNEQFF. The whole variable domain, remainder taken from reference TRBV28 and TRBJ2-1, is DVKVTQSSRYLVKRTGEKVFLECVQDMDHENMFWYRQDPGLGLRLIYFSYDVKMKEKGDIPEGYSVSREKKERFSLILESASTNQTSMYLCASSFQTSGKYNEQFFGPGTRLTVL.